This entry lists 27 T cell receptor beta chains sequenced from one sample in a study of early T cells in non-severe SARS-CoV-2 infection. TCRdb re-called the 5' RACE reads with MiXCR, one entry per CDR3 protein. The sample gives around 46,000 distinct CDR3 sequences, almost 5.5% of which show up once; about 5.4% is in the top ten. Sample: whole blood, taken at baseline. These receptor sequences come from an adult who was a healthcare worker with PCR-confirmed SARS-CoV-2 infection or an uninfected control (not recorded which).

This clonotype was seen at least ten times. The chain links TRBV29-1 to TRBJ2-3, with D possibly matching TRBD2 (6 bases). This CDR3 spans 15 amino acids. Per germline, CDR1 SQVTM and CDR2 ANQGSEA. V was cut by 5 bases and J by 0 bases, with 15 bases left in between. The CDR3 DNA reads as TGCAGCGTTACCCCCCCCGGGACTAGCACAGATACGCAGTATTTT. Translated, it gives CSVTPPGTSTDTQYF.

This clonotype has ten or more counts. The chain is built from TRBV20-1 and TRBJ2-7, with TRBD1 matching 7 bases. This CDR3 has 15 amino acids. V shed 3 bases, J shed 6 bases, and the junction held 14 bases outside the gene matches. Germline loops: CDR1 DFQATT, CDR2 SNEGSKA (reference sequence). This chain's CDR3 is CSARRAGTDLTEQYF. CDR3 nucleotide sequence: TGCAGTGCTAGGCGCGCCGGGACAGACCTTACCGAGCAGTACTTC.

This clonotype occurred many times. This rearrangement joins TRBV4-1 to TRBJ1-1; D remains unclear. CDR3 length: 15 amino acids. The germline V gene has CDR1 MGHRA and CDR2 YSYEKL. V was pared by 0 bases and J by 4 bases, with 12 bases between. CDR3 region: CASSQDRGSRTEAFF. The DNA for the CDR3 is TGCGCCAGCAGCCAAGATCGTGGCTCTCGCACTGAAGCTTTCTTT.

There are many counts of this clonotype. A junction boundary mismatches the germline segment, possibly from a read error. The V gene is TRBV7-3, the J gene TRBJ2-3; D is possibly TRBD1 (5 bases). Per germline, CDR1 SGHTA and CDR2 FQGTGA. The length of the CDR3 is 18 residues. The CDR3 bases are TGTGCCAGCAGCCTAACCCCCAATTTACAGGATCGCACAGATACGCAGTATTTT. This gives the protein CASSLTPNLQDRTDTQYF.

This clonotype was seen repeatedly, ten times or more. V is TRBV5-6 and J is TRBJ2-5; 8 bases agree with TRBD2. Unmatched junction bases numbered 8, after V lost 0 bases and J lost 4 bases. The germline CDR1 and CDR2 sequences are SGHDT and YYEEEE. The CDR3 has 16 residues. CDR3 region: CASSLGAGVRGETQYF. CDR3 coding DNA: TGTGCCAGCAGCTTGGGAGCGGGAGTAAGGGGAGAGACCCAGTACTTC.

This clonotype has a count of ten or more. The chain employs TRBV20-1 and TRBJ2-7, with D tentatively TRBD2 (5 bases). The V gene's germline CDR1 is DFQATT and CDR2 SNEGSKA (reference sequence). V was shortened by 6 bases and J by 3 bases, with 15 bases between the two germline ends. The CDR3 has 13 amino acids. The CDR3 region has the DNA TGCAGTGCCCCACCCCTGGGAGTCTACGAGCAGTACTTC. It specifies CSAPPLGVYEQYF.

There are many counts of this clonotype. This rearrangement joins TRBV28 to TRBJ2-7; D ambiguous. Trimming removed 8 bases at V and 7 bases at J, with 18 bases between. Germline lookup yields CDR1 MDHEN and CDR2 SYDVKM. The CDR3 runs 13 residues. The CDR3 loop is CASSPEVVLEQYF. The DNA for the CDR3 is TGTGCCAGCTCCCCCGAGGTCGTTTTAGAGCAGTACTTC.

This clonotype was counted ten times or more. The V call is TRBV20-1, the J call TRBJ2-3; D is undetermined. This CDR3 region has 14 residues. The V end lost 6 bases, the J end lost 2 bases, and 15 bases lay between the germline ends. The germline gives CDR1 DFQATT, CDR2 SNEGSKA (reference sequence). The CDR3 DNA follows: TGCAGTGCCACCTTCCACCGCTCCACAGATACGCAGTATTTT. Translation gives CSATFHRSTDTQYF.

This clonotype showed up many times. The chain carries TRBV6-2 or TRBV6-3 and TRBJ2-7; tentatively, D is TRBD1 or TRBD2 (5 bases each). The V gene's germline CDR1 is MNHEY and CDR2 SVGEGT. Deletions cut 2 bases from V and 9 bases from J, with 8 bases between. CDR3 length: 11 residues. For the CDR3, the DNA is TGTGCCAGCAGTTACCCCGGGGCGCAGTACTTC. Its translation is CASSYPGAQYF.

The chain links TRBV20-1 to TRBJ1-4; possibly TRBD1 for D (5 bases). This CDR3 spans 15 amino acids. CDR1 and CDR2 from the germline V gene are DFQATT and SNEGSKA (reference sequence). Deletions cut 0 bases from V and 5 bases from J, with 13 bases between. The CDR3 loop is CSARDPGPGNEKLFF. The CDR3 nucleotides are TGCAGTGCTAGAGACCCGGGGCCGGGCAATGAAAAACTGTTTTTT.

Comments on this clonotype: It may be a read error: a sequence one base away is much more abundant. The chain is built from TRBV12-3 or TRBV12-4 and TRBJ2-7; TRBD1 aligns across 9 bases. CDR3 length: 13 residues. The CDR3 coding sequence is TGTGTCAGCAAGAGACAGGGGGCCTACGAGCAGTACTTC. This sequence encodes CVSKRQGAYEQYF.

Ten or more counts support this clonotype. The junction and the germline gene differ at one end; a read error may be behind it. This chain links TRBV20-1 with TRBJ2-7, with D tentatively TRBD2 (7 bases). The CDR3 runs to 13 residues. Germline CDR1 DFQATT, CDR2 SNEGSKA (reference sequence). The CDR3 DNA reads TGCAGTCCTAGGGGGGGCCACCCCTCCGAGCAGTACTTC. It codes for CSPRGGHPSEQYF.

The V call is TRBV14, the J call TRBJ2-5; D ambiguous. V was shortened by 2 bases and J by 5 bases, with 9 bases between the two germline ends. This CDR3 is 13 amino acids long. Per the germline V gene, CDR1 is SGHDN and CDR2 is FVKESK. The DNA for the CDR3 is TGTGCCAGCAGCCAATCATCGTACGAGACCCAGTACTTC. Protein: CASSQSSYETQYF.

The chain combines TRBV6-5 with TRBJ2-1; tentatively, D is TRBD2 (5 bases). V was pared by 0 bases and J by 4 bases, with 16 bases between. Germline V gene lookup returns CDR1 MNHEY and CDR2 SVGAGI. This CDR3 spans 17 amino acids. Here the CDR3 reads CASSYSASTRGYNEQFF. In DNA, the CDR3 is TGTGCCAGCAGTTACTCTGCTAGCACTCGCGGTTACAATGAGCAGTTCTTC.

There are many counts of this clonotype. The chain has TRBV20-1 and TRBJ1-6, with D maybe TRBD1 (5 bases). The germline V gene has CDR1 DFQATT and CDR2 SNEGSKA (reference sequence). The V gene lost 2 bases and the J gene lost 7 bases, with 12 bases spanning the gap. The CDR3 spans 14 residues. CDR3 nucleotide sequence: TGCAGTGCTAGAATCGGCAGGGAGAATTCACCCCTCCACTTT. This gives the protein CSARIGRENSPLHF.

This clonotype was seen ten or more times. The chain uses TRBV28 and TRBJ2-3, with D tentatively TRBD1 (5 bases). This CDR3 region has 11 residues. Germline V gives CDR1 MDHEN, CDR2 SYDVKM. V lost 6 bases to trimming and J lost 9 bases, with 10 bases between them. CDR3 loop: CASSLTVTQYF. CDR3 nucleotides: TGTGCCAGCAGCTTGACAGTGACGCAGTATTTT.

This clonotype was seen at least ten times. The chain employs TRBV5-1 and TRBJ2-5; D could derive from TRBD1 or TRBD2 (5 bases each). In germline, CDR1 is SGHRS, CDR2 YFSETQ. Between the trimmed V and J ends, which lost 7 bases and 1 base, there was a span of 8 bases. The CDR3 is 12 residues long. The DNA of the CDR3 is TGCGCCAGCCGAGGGGCCCAAGAGACCCAGTACTTC. Its translation: CASRGAQETQYF.

This clonotype was observed a few times. The V gene is TRBV24-1, the J gene TRBJ2-1; TRBD1 is a possible D gene (6 bases). This CDR3 contains 14 residues. The ends were cut back, 4 bases at V and 7 bases at J, with 13 bases in the middle. Germline assignment: CDR1 KGHDR and CDR2 SFDVKD. In nucleotides, the CDR3 is TGTGCCACCAGTGAGATGGGGGCGCGGAATGAGCAGTTCTTC. It is translated as CATSEMGARNEQFF.

This clonotype was observed many times. V is TRBV29-1 and J is TRBJ2-3; 13 nucleotides agree with TRBD2. V shed 4 bases, J shed 1 base, and the junction held 8 bases outside the gene matches. This CDR3 has 17 amino acids. Germline V gene sequence: CDR1 SQVTM, CDR2 ANQGSEA. As DNA, the CDR3 is TGCAGCGTTGGGATGGGGACTAGCGGGGCACGCACAGATACGCAGTATTTT. Translation gives CSVGMGTSGARTDTQYF.

This clonotype was counted at least ten times. This chain joins TRBV2 and TRBJ1-1; D not resolved. Per germline, CDR1 SNHLY and CDR2 FYNNEI. The length of the CDR3 is 13 residues. V dropped 2 bases and J dropped 4 bases, with 8 bases sitting between them. The CDR3 bases are TGTGCCAGCAGTGAACGCCGCGGCACTGAAGCTTTCTTT. This encodes CASSERRGTEAFF.

This clonotype was observed a few times. The rearrangement links TRBV6-6 to TRBJ2-3, with D maybe TRBD1 (5 bases). The CDR3 runs to 13 residues. Germline CDR1 reads MNHNY; CDR2 reads SVGAGI (reference sequence). The V end lost 6 bases, the J end lost 0 bases, and 7 bases lay between the germline ends. The CDR3 sequence is CASRQESTDTQYF. The CDR3 DNA is TGTGCCAGCAGACAGGAGAGCACAGATACGCAGTATTTT.

The chain joins TRBV27 to TRBJ1-2; D gene unclear. V lost 5 bases and J lost 6, with 19 bases in between. CDR3 size: 15 residues. Germline-derived CDR1 and CDR2 are MNHEY and SMNVEV (reference sequence). The CDR3 region is CASSPASLRLHGYTF. The CDR3 nucleotides read TGTGCCAGCAGTCCAGCCTCATTAAGGCTACATGGCTACACCTTC.

Many counts were recorded for this clonotype. CDR3 in amino acids: CASSYFRPQGDHYEQYF. CDR3 nucleotide sequence: TGTGCCAGCAGTTACTTTCGACCCCAAGGGGATCACTACGAGCAGTACTTC. The V call is TRBV6-5, the J call TRBJ2-7, with D tentatively TRBD1 (5 bases). CDR1 is MNHEY and CDR2 is SVGAGI in the germline V gene. V dropped 1 base and J dropped 3 bases, with 19 bases sitting between them. The CDR3 consists of 17 residues.

The chain couples TRBV19 to TRBJ2-2; possibly TRBD1 or TRBD2 for D (5 bases each). V was trimmed by 5 bases and J by 1 base, leaving 11 bases between them. There are 15 residues in the CDR3. The V gene's germline CDR1 is LNHDA and CDR2 SQIVND (reference sequence). CDR3 sequence (DNA): TGTGCCAGTAGTCCGGGACCCATGAACACCGGGGAGCTGTTTTTT. Its protein product is CASSPGPMNTGELFF.

This clonotype came up a few times. The rearrangement links TRBV28 to TRBJ2-3; TRBD1 agrees at 8 bases. Germline V CDR1 and CDR2: MDHEN, SYDVKM. The CDR3 runs 16 residues. V gave up 4 bases and J gave up 2 bases; unmatched junction bases: 8. CDR3 region: CASSYLGQGLTDTQYF. The CDR3 DNA reads as TGTGCCAGCAGTTACCTAGGACAGGGACTCACAGATACGCAGTATTTT.

In this sample, this clonotype turned up many times. The chain recombines TRBV7-9 with TRBJ1-2; D ambiguous. Germline values: CDR1 SEHNR, CDR2 FQNEAQ (reference sequence). The V and J ends lost 5 bases and 6 bases respectively, with 7 bases between them. The CDR3 extends over 11 amino acids. The CDR3 DNA sequence: TGTGCCAGCAGCACAAGACATGGCTACACCTTC. Its translation is CASSTRHGYTF.

A few counts support this clonotype. The chain couples TRBV24-1 to TRBJ2-1; a weak D match, TRBD1 (6 bases). CDR1 is KGHDR, CDR2 SFDVKD, per germline. This CDR3 is built from 14 residues. V shed 4 bases and J shed 2 bases, with 8 bases lying between them. CDR3 loop: CATSEPGAYNEQFF. DNA of the CDR3: TGTGCCACCAGTGAACCAGGGGCCTACAATGAGCAGTTCTTC.